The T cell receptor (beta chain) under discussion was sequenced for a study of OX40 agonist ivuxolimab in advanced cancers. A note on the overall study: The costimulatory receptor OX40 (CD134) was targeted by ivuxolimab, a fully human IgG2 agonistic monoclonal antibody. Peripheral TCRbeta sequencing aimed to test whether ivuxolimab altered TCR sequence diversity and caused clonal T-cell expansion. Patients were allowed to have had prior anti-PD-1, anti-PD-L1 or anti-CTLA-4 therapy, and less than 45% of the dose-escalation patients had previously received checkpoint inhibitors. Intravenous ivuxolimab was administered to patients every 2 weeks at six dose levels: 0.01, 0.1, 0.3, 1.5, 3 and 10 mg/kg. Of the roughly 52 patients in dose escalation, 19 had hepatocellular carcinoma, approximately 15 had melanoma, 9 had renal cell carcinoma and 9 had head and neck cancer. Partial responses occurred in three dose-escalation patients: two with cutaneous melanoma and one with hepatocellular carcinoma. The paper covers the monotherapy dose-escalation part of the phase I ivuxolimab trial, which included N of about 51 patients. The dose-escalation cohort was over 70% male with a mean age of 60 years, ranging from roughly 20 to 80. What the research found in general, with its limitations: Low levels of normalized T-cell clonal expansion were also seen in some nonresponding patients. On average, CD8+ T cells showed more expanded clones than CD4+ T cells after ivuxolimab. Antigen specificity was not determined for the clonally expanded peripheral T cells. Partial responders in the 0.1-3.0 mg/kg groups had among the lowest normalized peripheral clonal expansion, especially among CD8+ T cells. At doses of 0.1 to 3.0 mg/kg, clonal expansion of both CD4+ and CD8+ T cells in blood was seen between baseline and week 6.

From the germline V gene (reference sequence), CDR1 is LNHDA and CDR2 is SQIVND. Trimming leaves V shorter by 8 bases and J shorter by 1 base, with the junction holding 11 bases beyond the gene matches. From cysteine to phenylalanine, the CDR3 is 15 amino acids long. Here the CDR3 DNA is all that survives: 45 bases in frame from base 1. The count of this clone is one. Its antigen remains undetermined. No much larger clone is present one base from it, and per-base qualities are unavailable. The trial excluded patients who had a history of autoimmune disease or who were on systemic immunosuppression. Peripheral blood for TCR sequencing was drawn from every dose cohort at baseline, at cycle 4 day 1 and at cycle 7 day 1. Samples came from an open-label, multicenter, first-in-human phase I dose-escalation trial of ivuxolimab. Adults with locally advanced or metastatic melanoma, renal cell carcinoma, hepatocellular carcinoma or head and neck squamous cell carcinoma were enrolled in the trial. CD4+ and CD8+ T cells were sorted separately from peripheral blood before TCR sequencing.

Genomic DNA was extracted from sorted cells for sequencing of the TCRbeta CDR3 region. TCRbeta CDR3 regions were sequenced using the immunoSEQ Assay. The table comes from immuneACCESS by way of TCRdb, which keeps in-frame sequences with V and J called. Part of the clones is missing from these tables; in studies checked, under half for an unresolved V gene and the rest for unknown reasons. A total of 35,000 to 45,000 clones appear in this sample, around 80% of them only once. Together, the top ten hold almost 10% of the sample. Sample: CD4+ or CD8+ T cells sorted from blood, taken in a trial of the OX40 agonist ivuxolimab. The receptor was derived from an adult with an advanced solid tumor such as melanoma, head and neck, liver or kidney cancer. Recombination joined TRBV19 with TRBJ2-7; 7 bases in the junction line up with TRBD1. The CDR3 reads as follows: CASGTTGTASYEQYF. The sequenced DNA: TGTGCCAGTGGCACGACCGGGACAGCATCCTACGAGCAGTACTTC.